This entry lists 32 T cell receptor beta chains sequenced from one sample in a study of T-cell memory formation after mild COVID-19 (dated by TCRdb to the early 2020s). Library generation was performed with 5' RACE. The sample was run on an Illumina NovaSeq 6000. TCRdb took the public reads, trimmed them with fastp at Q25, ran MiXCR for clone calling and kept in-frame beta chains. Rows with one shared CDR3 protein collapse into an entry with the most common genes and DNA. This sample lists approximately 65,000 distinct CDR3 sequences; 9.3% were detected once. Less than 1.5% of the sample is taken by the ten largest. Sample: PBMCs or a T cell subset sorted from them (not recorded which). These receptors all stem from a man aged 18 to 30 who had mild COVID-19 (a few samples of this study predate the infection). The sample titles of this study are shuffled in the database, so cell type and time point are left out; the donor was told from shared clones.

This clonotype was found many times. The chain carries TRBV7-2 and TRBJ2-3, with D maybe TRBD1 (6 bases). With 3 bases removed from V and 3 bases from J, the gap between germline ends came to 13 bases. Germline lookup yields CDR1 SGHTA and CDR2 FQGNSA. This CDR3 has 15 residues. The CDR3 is CASSFVGAGTDTQYF. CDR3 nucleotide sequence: TGTGCCAGCAGCTTCGTGGGGGCCGGAACAGATACGCAGTATTTT.

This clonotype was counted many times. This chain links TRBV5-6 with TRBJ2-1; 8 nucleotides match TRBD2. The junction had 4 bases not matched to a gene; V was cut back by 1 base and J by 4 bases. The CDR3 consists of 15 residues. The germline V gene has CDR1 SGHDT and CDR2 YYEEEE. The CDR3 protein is CASSLISSGYNEQFF. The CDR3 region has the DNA TGTGCCAGCAGCTTGATTTCTAGCGGGTACAATGAGCAGTTCTTC.

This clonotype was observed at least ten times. The CDR3: CASSLDLAGGITDTQYF. CDR3 in DNA: TGTGCCAGCAGCTTAGACCTAGCGGGGGGTATCACAGATACGCAGTATTTT. The rearrangement links TRBV7-2 to TRBJ2-3, with 11 bases aligning to TRBD2. Germline assignment: CDR1 SGHTA and CDR2 FQGNSA. J gave up 2 bases and V 1 base, and 5 bases lay outside the gene matches. CDR3 length equals 17 residues.

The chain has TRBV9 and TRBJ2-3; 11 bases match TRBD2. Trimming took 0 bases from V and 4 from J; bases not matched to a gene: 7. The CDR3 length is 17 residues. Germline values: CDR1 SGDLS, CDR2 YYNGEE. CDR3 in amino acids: CASSVAGSGGAADTQYF. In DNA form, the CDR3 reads TGTGCCAGCAGCGTAGCGGGTAGCGGGGGGGCCGCAGATACGCAGTATTTT. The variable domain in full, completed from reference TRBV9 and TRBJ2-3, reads DSGVTQTPKHLITATGQRVTLRCSPRSGDLSVYWYQQSLDQGLQFLIQYYNGEERAKGNILERFSAQQFPDLHSELNLSSLELGDSALYFCASSVAGSGGAADTQYFGPGTRLTVL.

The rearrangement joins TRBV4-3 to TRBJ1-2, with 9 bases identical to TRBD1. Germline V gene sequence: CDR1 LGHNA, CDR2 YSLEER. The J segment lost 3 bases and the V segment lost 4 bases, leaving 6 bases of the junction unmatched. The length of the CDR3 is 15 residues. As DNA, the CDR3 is TGCGCCAGCAGCCGGGGACAGGGTTACGACTATGGCTACACCTTC. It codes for CASSRGQGYDYGYTF.

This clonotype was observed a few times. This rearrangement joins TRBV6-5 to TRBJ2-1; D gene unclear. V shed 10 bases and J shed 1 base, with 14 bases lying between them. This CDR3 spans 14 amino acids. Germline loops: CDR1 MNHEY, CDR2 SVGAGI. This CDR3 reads CATIGRESYNEQFF. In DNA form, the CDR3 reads TGTGCCACCATAGGAAGGGAATCCTACAATGAGCAGTTCTTC.

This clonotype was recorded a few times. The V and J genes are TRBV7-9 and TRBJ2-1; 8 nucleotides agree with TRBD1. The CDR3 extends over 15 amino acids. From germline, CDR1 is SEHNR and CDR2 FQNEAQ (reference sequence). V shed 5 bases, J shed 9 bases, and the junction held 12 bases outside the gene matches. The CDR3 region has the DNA TGTGCCAGCAGCACCACACAGGGGGATGTCGGTGAGCAGTTCTTC. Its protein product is CASSTTQGDVGEQFF.

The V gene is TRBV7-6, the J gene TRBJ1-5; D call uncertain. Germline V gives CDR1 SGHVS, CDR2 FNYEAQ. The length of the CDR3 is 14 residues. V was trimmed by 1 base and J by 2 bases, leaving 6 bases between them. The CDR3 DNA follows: TGTGCCAGCAGCTTAGATGCGGGCAATCAGCCCCAGCATTTT. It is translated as CASSLDAGNQPQHF. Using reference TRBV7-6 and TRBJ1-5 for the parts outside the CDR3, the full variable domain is GAGVSQSPRYKVTKRGQDVALRCDPISGHVSLYWYRQALGQGPEFLTYFNYEAQQDKSGLPNDRFSAERPEGSISTLTIQRTEQRDSAMYRCASSLDAGNQPQHFGDGTRLSIL.

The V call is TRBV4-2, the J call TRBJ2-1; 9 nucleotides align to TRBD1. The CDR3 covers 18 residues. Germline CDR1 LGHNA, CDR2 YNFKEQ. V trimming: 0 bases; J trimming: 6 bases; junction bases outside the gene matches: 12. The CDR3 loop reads CASSQDLSLGDRVNEQFF. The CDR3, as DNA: TGTGCCAGCAGCCAAGATCTTTCTCTGGGGGACAGGGTCAATGAGCAGTTCTTC.

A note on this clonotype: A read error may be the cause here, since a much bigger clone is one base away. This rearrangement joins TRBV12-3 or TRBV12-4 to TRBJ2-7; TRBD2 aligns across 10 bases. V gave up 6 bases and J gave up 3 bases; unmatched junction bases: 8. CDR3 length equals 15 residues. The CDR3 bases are TGTGCCAGCAGGAACGGACTAGCGGTCTACTACGAGCAGTACTTC. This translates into CASRNGLAVYYEQYF.

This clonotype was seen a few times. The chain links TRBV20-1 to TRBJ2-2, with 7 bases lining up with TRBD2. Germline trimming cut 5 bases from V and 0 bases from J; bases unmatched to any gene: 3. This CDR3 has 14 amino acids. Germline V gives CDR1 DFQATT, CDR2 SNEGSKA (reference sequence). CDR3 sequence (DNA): TGCAGTGCTCTAGCGGAGACGAACACCGGGGAGCTGTTTTTT. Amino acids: CSALAETNTGELFF.

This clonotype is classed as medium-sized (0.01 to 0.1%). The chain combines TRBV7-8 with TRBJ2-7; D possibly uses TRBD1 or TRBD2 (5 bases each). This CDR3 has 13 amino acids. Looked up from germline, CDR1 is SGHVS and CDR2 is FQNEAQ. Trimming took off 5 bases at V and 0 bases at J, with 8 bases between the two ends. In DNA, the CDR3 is TGTGCCAGCAGCGAGGGACCCTCCTACGAGCAGTACTTC. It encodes CASSEGPSYEQYF.

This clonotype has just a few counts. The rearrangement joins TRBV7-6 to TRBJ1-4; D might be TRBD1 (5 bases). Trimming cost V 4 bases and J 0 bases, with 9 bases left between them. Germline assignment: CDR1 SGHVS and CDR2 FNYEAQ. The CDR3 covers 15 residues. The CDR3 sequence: CASSSSGTTNEKLFF. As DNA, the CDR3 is TGTGCCAGCAGCTCCTCAGGGACAACTAATGAAAAACTGTTTTTT.

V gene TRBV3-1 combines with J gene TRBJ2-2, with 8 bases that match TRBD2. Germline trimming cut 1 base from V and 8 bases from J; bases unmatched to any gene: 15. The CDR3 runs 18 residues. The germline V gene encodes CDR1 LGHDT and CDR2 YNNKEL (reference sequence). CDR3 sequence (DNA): TGTGCCAGCAGCCAAGGCCCCGGGACTAGGAACCCCAGTGGGGAGCTGTTTTTT. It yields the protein CASSQGPGTRNPSGELFF. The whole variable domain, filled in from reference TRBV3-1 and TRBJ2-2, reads DTAVSQTPKYLVTQMGNDKSIKCEQNLGHDTMYWYKQDSKKFLKIMFSYNNKELIINETVPNRFSPKSPDKAHLNLHINSLELGDSAVYFCASSQGPGTRNPSGELFFGEGSRLTVL.

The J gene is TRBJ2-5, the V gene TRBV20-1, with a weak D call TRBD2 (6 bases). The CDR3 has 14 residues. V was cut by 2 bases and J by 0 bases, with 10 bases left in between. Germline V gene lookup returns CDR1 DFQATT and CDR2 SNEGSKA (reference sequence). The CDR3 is CSARWGLDQETQYF. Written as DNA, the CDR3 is TGCAGTGCTAGATGGGGACTCGACCAAGAGACCCAGTACTTC.

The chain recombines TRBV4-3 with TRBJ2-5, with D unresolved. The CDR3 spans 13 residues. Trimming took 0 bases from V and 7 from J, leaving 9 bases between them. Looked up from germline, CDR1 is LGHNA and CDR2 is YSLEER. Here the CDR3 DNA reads TGCGCCAGCAGCCAAGATAAGGTTGGGACCCAGTACTTC. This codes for CASSQDKVGTQYF.

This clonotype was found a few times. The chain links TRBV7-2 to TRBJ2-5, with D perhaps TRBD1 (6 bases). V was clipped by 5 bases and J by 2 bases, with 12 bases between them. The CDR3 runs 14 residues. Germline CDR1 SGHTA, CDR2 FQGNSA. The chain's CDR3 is CASSRQAFQETQYF. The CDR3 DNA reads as TGTGCCAGCAGCCGACAGGCCTTTCAAGAGACCCAGTACTTC.

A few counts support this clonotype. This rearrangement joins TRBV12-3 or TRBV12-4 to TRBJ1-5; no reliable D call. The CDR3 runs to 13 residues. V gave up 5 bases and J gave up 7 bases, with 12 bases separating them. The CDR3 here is CASSVRPAQPQHF. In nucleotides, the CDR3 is TGTGCCAGCAGTGTCCGCCCGGCGCAGCCCCAGCATTTT.

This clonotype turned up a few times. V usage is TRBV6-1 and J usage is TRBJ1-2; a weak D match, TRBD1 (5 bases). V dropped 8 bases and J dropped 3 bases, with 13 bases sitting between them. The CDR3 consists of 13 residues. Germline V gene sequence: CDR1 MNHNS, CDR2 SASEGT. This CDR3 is CASEWGKDYGYTF. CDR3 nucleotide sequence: TGTGCCAGCGAATGGGGGAAGGACTATGGCTACACCTTC.

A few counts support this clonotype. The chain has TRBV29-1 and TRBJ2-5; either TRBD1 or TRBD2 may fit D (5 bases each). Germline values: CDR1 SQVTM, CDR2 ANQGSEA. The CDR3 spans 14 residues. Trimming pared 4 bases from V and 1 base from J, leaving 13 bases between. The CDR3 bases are TGCAGCGTTGGGTTAGGGACCGCCCAAGAGACCCAGTACTTC. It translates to CSVGLGTAQETQYF.

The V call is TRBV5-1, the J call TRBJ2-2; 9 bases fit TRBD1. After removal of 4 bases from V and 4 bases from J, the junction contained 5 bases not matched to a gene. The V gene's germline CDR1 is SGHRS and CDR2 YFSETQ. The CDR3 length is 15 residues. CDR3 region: CASSLGDRVTGELFF. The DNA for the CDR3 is TGCGCCAGCAGCCTCGGGGACAGGGTCACCGGGGAGCTGTTTTTT. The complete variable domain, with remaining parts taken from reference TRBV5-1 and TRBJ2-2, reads KAGVTQTPRYLIKTRGQQVTLSCSPISGHRSVSWYQQTPGQGLQFLFEYFSETQRNKGNFPGRFSGRQFSNSRSEMNVSTLELGDSALYLCASSLGDRVTGELFFGEGSRLTVL.

The CDR3 spells CASSQDRAGGGTDTQYF. The CDR3 DNA is TGCGCCAGCAGCCAAGATCGAGCGGGGGGTGGCACAGATACGCAGTATTTT. The chain couples TRBV4-3 to TRBJ2-3, with TRBD2 matching over 9 bases. Unmatched junction bases numbered 5, after V lost 0 bases and J lost 1 base. This CDR3 is built from 17 residues. The germline CDR1 and CDR2 sequences are LGHNA and YSLEER.

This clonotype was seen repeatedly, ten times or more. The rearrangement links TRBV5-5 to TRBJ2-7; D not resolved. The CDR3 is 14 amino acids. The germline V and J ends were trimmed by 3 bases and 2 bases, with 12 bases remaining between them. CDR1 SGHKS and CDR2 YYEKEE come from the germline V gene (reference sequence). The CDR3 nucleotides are TGTGCCAGCAGCTCGGGCTTAGAGGCCTACGAGCAGTACTTC. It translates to CASSSGLEAYEQYF.

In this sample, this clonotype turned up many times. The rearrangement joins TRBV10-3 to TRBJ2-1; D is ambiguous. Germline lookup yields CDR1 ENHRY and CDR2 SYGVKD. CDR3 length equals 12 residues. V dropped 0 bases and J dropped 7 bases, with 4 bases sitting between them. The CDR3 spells CAISESRNEQFF. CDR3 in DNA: TGTGCCATCAGTGAGTCTCGGAATGAGCAGTTCTTC.

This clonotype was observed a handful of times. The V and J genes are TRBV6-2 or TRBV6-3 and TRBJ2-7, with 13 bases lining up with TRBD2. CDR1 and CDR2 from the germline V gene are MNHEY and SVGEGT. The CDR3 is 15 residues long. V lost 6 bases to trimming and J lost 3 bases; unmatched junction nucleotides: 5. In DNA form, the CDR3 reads TGTGCCAGCAGCTGGACTAGCGGGGGCGTCTACGAGCAGTACTTC. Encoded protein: CASSWTSGGVYEQYF.

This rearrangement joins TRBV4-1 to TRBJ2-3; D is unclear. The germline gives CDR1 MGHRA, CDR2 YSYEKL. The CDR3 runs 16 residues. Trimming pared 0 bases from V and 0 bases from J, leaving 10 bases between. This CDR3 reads CASSQEAQPSTDTQYF. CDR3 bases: TGCGCCAGCAGCCAAGAAGCACAGCCTAGCACAGATACGCAGTATTTT.

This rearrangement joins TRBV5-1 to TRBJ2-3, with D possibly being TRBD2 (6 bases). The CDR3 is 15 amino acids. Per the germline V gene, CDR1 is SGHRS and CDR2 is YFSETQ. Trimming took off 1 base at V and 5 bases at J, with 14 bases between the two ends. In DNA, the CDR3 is TGCGCCAGCAGCTTGTCGGGCACGGAGGGAGATACGCAGTATTTT. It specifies CASSLSGTEGDTQYF.

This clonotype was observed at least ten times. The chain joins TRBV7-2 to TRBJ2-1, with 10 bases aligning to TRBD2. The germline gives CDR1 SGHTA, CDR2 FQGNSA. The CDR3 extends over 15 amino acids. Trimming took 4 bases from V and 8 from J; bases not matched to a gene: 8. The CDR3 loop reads CASSSERGGRDEQFF. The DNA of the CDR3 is TGTGCCAGCAGCTCCGAGCGGGGGGGCCGGGATGAGCAGTTCTTC. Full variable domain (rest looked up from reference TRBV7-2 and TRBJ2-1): GAGVSQSPSNKVTEKGKDVELRCDPISGHTALYWYRQSLGQGLEFLIYFQGNSAPDKSGLPSDRFSAERTGGSVSTLTIQRTQQEDSAVYLCASSSERGGRDEQFFGPGTRLTVL.

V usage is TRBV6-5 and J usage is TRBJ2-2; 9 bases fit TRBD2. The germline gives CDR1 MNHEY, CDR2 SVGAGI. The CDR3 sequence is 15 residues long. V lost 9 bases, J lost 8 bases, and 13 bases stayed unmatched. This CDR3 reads CASLRTAGGPGELFF. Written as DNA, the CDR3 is TGTGCCAGTCTACGTACGGCGGGGGGGCCGGGGGAGCTGTTTTTT.

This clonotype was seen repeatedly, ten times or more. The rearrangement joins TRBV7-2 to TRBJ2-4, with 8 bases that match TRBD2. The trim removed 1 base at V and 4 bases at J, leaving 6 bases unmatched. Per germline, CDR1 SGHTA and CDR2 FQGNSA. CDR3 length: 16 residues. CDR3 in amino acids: CASSLDGGANKNIQYF. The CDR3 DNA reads TGTGCCAGCAGCTTAGACGGGGGGGCCAATAAAAACATTCAGTACTTC.

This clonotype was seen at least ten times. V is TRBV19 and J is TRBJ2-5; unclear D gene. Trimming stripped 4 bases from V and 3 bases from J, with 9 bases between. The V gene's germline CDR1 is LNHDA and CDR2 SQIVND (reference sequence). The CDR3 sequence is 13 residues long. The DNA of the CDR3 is TGTGCCAGTAGTAACGTCGGAGAAGAGACCCAGTACTTC. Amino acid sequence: CASSNVGEETQYF.

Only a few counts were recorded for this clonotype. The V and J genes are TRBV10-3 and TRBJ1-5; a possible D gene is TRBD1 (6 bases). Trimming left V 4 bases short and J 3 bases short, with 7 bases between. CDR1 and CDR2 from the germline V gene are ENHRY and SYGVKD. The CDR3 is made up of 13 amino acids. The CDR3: CAISGTDNQPQHF. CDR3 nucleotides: TGTGCCATCAGTGGGACAGACAATCAGCCCCAGCATTTT.